The rows below give T cell receptor beta chains drawn from one sample of a study of cytomegalovirus exposure and HLA in healthy donors. Sequencing was performed with immunoSEQ multiplex PCR; in TCRdb, only in-frame clones are kept and a portion is missing. Among approximately 110,000 clones listed, just under 75% were seen once. Sequencing was carried out using PBMCs. These receptor sequences come from a man between 60 and 75 years old in good health and CMV-seropositive. CDR3s include the opening cysteine and the closing phenylalanine or tryptophan. D genes are given only for firm matches. A row's size may be missing; if present it is once, few, many or a size class.

cdr3_aa cdr3_nt clone_size j_call d_call v_call
CASSVQQGGYGYTF TGTGCCAGCAGCGTCCAACAGGGGGGCTATGGCTACACCTTC . TRBJ1-2 TRBD1 TRBV9
CASSPGRTYEQYF TGTGCCAGCAGCCCGGGGAGAACCTACGAGCAGTACTTC . TRBJ2-7 . TRBV9
CASSLEGLAGSLSSYEQYF TGTGCCAGCAGTTTAGAGGGACTAGCGGGGTCCCTAAGCTCCTACGAGCAGTACTTC . TRBJ2-7 TRBD2 TRBV28
CASSSHSSIVRTRNTEAFF TGTGCCAGCAGCTCACATTCCTCGATCGTTCGGACAAGGAACACTGAAGCTTTCTTT many TRBJ1-1 . TRBV7-2
CASSDDSHEQYF TGTGCCAGCAGTGACGACTCCCACGAGCAGTACTTC . TRBJ2-7 . TRBV25-1
CASSLGQTYGYTF TGCGCCAGCAGCTTGGGACAGACCTATGGCTACACCTTC . TRBJ1-2 . TRBV5-1
CSAGTDTQYF TGCAGCGCAGGCACAGATACGCAGTATTTT . TRBJ2-3 . TRBV29-1
CASSELGGASNEQFF TGTGCCAGCAGTGAATTAGGGGGCGCGAGTAATGAGCAGTTCTTC . TRBJ2-1 TRBD1 TRBV2
CASSLQAPPNTEAFF TGTGCCAGCAGTTTACAGGCCCCTCCGAACACTGAAGCTTTCTTT . TRBJ1-1 . TRBV2
CASSIQGAREKLFF TGTGCCAGCAGTATACAGGGGGCGCGCGAAAAACTGTTTTTT . TRBJ1-4 TRBD1 TRBV6-6
CAWIRGSGNTIYF TGTGCCTGGATTAGAGGGTCTGGAAACACCATATATTTT . TRBJ1-3 . TRBV30
CASSPHRGTVAGELFF TGTGCCAGCAGCCCTCACAGGGGGACGGTCGCCGGGGAGCTGTTTTTT . TRBJ2-2 TRBD1 TRBV5-8
CASSAQGSNTGELFF TGTGCCAGCAGCGCGCAGGGTTCGAACACCGGGGAGCTGTTTTTT . TRBJ2-2 . TRBV9
CASSESTGSGYEQYF TGTGCCAGCAGTGAATCGACAGGGAGTGGGTACGAGCAGTACTTC . TRBJ2-7 TRBD1 TRBV6-1
CASSLHVIQGDYTF TGTGCCAGTAGCCTTCACGTAATACAGGGCGACTACACCTTC . TRBJ1-2 . TRBV19
CASSWSGGTEAFF TGCGCCAGCAGCTGGTCAGGTGGGACTGAAGCTTTCTTT . TRBJ1-1 . TRBV5-1
CASIEETQYF TGTGCCAGCATAGAAGAGACCCAGTACTTC . TRBJ2-5 . TRBV7-6
CASSQDGGQGAGNTIYF TGTGCCAGCAGCCAAGATGGGGGACAGGGGGCAGGAAACACCATATATTTT . TRBJ1-3 TRBD1 TRBV4-2
CAWSKRGTPLHF TGTGCCTGGAGTAAGAGGGGGACACCCCTCCACTTT . TRBJ1-6 . TRBV30
CASSRVGGNEQYF TGTGCCAGCAGCCGGGTGGGGGGTAACGAGCAGTACTTC . TRBJ2-7 . TRBV9
CATQKIYEQYF TGTGCCACCCAGAAGATTTACGAGCAGTACTTC once TRBJ2-7 . TRBV2
CASRRGQGAFEQYF TGTGCCAGCAGGCGGGGACAGGGGGCCTTCGAGCAGTACTTC . TRBJ2-7 TRBD1 TRBV2
CASSRGGEAFF TGTGCCAGCAGCCGGGGGGGCGAAGCTTTCTTT few TRBJ1-1 . TRBV27
CASSQEGRSGRRDRRNTIYF TGCGCCAGCAGCCAAGAAGGTCGTTCGGGTAGGAGGGATCGGCGAAACACCATATATTTT . TRBJ1-3 . TRBV4-1
CATSRPGTGAYEQYF TGTGCCACCAGCAGGCCCGGGACAGGGGCCTACGAGCAGTACTTC . TRBJ2-7 TRBD1 TRBV15
CASSVGEARIYGYTF TGTGCCAGCAGTGTAGGTGAGGCGAGGATCTATGGCTACACCTTC . TRBJ1-2 . TRBV6-1
CSATGTPGLHF TGCAGTGCAACCGGGACACCGGGCCTCCACTTT . TRBJ1-6 . TRBV20-1
CASSMIGGQGLTDAQYF TGTGCCAGTAGTATGATAGGAGGACAGGGTCTGACAGATGCGCAGTATTTT . TRBJ2-3 TRBD1 TRBV19
CASSLCCRYRDVPNTGELFF TGTGCCAGCAGTTTATGCTGTCGGTACAGGGACGTCCCGAACACCGGGGAGCTGTTTTTT . TRBJ2-2 . TRBV28
CAWTPGQEAFF TGTGCCTGGACCCCGGGACAAGAAGCTTTCTTT . TRBJ1-1 . TRBV30
CASSTEAHAAYEQYF TGTGCCAGTAGTACCGAGGCTCACGCGGCTTACGAGCAGTACTTC . TRBJ2-7 . TRBV19
CASSGQGAINNEQFF TGCGCCAGCAGCGGACAGGGGGCAATCAACAATGAGCAGTTCTTC . TRBJ2-1 TRBD1 TRBV5-1
CASLRQGLNQPQHF TGTGCCAGCCTCCGACAGGGCCTGAATCAGCCCCAGCATTTT . TRBJ1-5 TRBD1 TRBV28
CASRFHRASGTSEAFF TGTGCCAGCAGATTTCACCGGGCCTCAGGGACATCTGAAGCTTTCTTT . TRBJ1-1 . TRBV5-5
CASRGVGQGEEKLFF TGTGCCAGCAGGGGGGTGGGACAGGGAGAGGAAAAACTGTTTTTT . TRBJ1-4 TRBD1 TRBV6-5
CASSRQISAYNSPLHF TGCGCCAGCAGCCGACAGATTTCCGCCTATAATTCACCCCTCCACTTT . TRBJ1-6 . TRBV4-1
CASNGRQGAVQPQHF TGTGCCAGTAACGGAAGGCAGGGGGCTGTTCAGCCCCAGCATTTT . TRBJ1-5 TRBD1 TRBV19
CASSFHTTGGETQYF TGTGCCAGCAGTTTCCACACGACAGGGGGAGAGACCCAGTACTTC . TRBJ2-5 TRBD1 TRBV28
CAAERGGNEQFF TGTGCCGCCGAGAGGGGAGGGAATGAGCAGTTCTTC once TRBJ2-1 TRBD2 TRBV6-6
CVRPGGPYNEQFF TGTGTCAGACCCGGGGGTCCCTACAATGAGCAGTTCTTC . TRBJ2-1 . TRBV7-5
CASSREGGTYEQYF TGTGCCAGCTCCCGAGAGGGCGGAACCTACGAGCAGTACTTC . TRBJ2-7 . TRBV18
CASSVDRGTDTQYF TGTGCCAGCAGCGTGGACAGGGGCACAGATACGCAGTATTTT . TRBJ2-3 TRBD1 TRBV9
CASWKASGAQETQYF TGTGCCAGCTGGAAGGCCAGCGGGGCTCAAGAGACCCAGTACTTC . TRBJ2-5 TRBD2 TRBV6-6
CATKEGQGALNTEAFF TGCGCCACCAAAGAGGGACAGGGGGCATTGAACACTGAAGCTTTCTTT . TRBJ1-1 TRBD1 TRBV5-1
CASSLLRQSTEAFF TGTGCCAGCAGCTTGCTCCGACAGAGCACTGAAGCTTTCTTT . TRBJ1-1 . TRBV5-8